This TCR beta chain was captured in a study of sequential checkpoint blockade in melanoma. This clone was counted once. The CDR3 is 14 amino acids. Germline CDR1 reads MGHRA; CDR2 reads YSYEKL. Trimming took 0 bases from V and 2 from J, leaving 7 bases between them. Treatment meaning: randomized to nivolumab then ipilimumab (arm A) or the reverse (arm B). Live CD3+CD8+ CD19− CD56− cells were sorted from PBMCs. Method: immunoSEQ multiplex PCR; TCRdb's copy keeps in-frame clones and lacks some. The data contain some 17,000 clones, under 75% of them singletons. The V gene is TRBV4-1, the J gene TRBJ1-1; D gene uncertain. This sequence was found in a human donor with melanoma. The source material was CD8+ T cells sorted from blood (inferred from file names), sampled from a patient given nivolumab and ipilimumab in sequence. As DNA, the CDR3 is TGCGCCAGCAGCCAAGAGGTAGTCAACACTGAAGCTTTCTTT. Protein sequence: CASSQEVVNTEAFF.